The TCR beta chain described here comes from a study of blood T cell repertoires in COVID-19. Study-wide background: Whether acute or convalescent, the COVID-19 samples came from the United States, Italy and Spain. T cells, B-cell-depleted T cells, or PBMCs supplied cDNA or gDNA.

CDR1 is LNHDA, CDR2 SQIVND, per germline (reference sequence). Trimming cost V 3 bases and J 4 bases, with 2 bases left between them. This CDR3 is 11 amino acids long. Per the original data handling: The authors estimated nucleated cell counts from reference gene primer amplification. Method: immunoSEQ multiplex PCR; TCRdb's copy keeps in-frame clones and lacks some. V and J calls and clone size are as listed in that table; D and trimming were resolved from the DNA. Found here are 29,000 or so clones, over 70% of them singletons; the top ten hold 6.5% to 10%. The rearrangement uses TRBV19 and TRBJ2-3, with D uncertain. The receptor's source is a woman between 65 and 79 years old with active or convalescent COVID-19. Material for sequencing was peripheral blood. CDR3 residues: CASSIADTQYF. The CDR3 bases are TGTGCCAGTAGTATCGCAGATACGCAGTATTTT.